The rows below give T cell receptor beta chains drawn from one sample of a study of OX40 agonist ivuxolimab in advanced cancers. The method was immunoSEQ multiplex PCR; TCRdb's version includes in-frame clones alone and lacks a portion of them. The profile covers some 57,000 clones, with 70% to 90% appearing a single time and roughly 5% taken by the ten largest. Sequences were derived from CD4+ or CD8+ T cells sorted from blood, sampled in a trial of the OX40 agonist ivuxolimab. The receptors stem from an adult with an advanced solid tumor such as melanoma, head and neck, liver or kidney cancer. The conserved cysteine and the conserved F or W are not part of the CDR3 here. A D gene is named only where the DNA matches it firmly.

19 - TRBJ1-4 TRBV21-1 ASSKGLGSDRGGGDNEKLF
14 - TRBJ2-5 TRBV7-6 ASSSLGGASQETQY
11 - TRBJ2-3 TRBV6-6 ASSYSTTDTQY
12 TRBD1 TRBJ2-4 TRBV5-6 ASSFRDRENIQY
15 - TRBJ1-5 TRBV4-1 ASSQEGRGEGNQPQH
14 - TRBJ2-2 TRBV9 ASSPSGRENTGELF
13 - TRBJ2-2 TRBV9 ASSSDGTNTGELF
12 - TRBJ1-1 TRBV5-1 ASSRQTENTEAF
15 TRBD2 TRBJ2-3 TRBV7-3 ASSLSALAGITDTQY
14 TRBD1 TRBJ2-3 TRBV5-8 ASSHGTGAFTDTQY
14 - TRBJ1-4 TRBV19 ASSIGDVCLDEKLF
12 - TRBJ1-5 TRBV27 ASRDLTLNQPQH
11 - TRBJ1-1 TRBV2 ASSVWEGAEAF
11 TRBD2 TRBJ2-7 TRBV5-1 ASSRSGNYEQY
16 TRBD2 TRBJ2-7 TRBV4-1 ASSHRGSGSISGYEQY
11 TRBD2 TRBJ2-5 TRBV7-2 ASSRTRGSAQY
13 - TRBJ2-5 TRBV9 ASSRGGRSQETQY
14 - TRBJ2-5 TRBV5-1 ASSLAGESRGETQY
12 TRBD2 TRBJ2-5 TRBV10-1 ASLRTSGRGTQY
11 - TRBJ2-3 TRBV11-3 ASSLTWADTQY
13 TRBD1 TRBJ1-4 TRBV7-9 ASSGMDRGNEKLF
10 - TRBJ1-6 TRBV14 ASSQVGSPLH
14 TRBD1 TRBJ2-5 TRBV9 ASSSRQGMAQETQY
15 TRBD2 TRBJ2-3 TRBV5-1 ASSFIGGRSGTDTQY
14 TRBD1 TRBJ1-4 TRBV5-1 ASSRGTGVTNEKLF
11 TRBD1 TRBJ2-5 TRBV29-1 SGAWDSRETQY
15 - TRBJ2-5 TRBV4-2 ASSQSAKGFSQETQY
12 - TRBJ1-4 TRBV2 ASRTGFLREKLF
13 - TRBJ1-1 TRBV7-3 ASSPLGPGSTEAF
11 - TRBJ2-7 TRBV28 ASSLPSTYEQY
13 - TRBJ2-3 TRBV28 ASSLTQTAADTQY
15 TRBD2 TRBJ2-3 TRBV28 ASSPPRRGGWGFTQY
13 TRBD1 TRBJ1-3 TRBV6-5 ASSITGGAGNTIY
11 - TRBJ2-2 TRBV5-1 ASSLVGGGELF
14 TRBD2 TRBJ2-5 TRBV5-4 ASNSAAGGWGETQY
13 TRBD1 TRBJ1-4 TRBV19 ASSIRTGVDEKLF
11 - TRBJ1-1 TRBV5-1 ASSFRQNTEAF
12 TRBD2 TRBJ2-3 TRBV27 ASRLRGVTDTQY
9 - TRBJ1-4 TRBV19 ASSIRGELF
12 - TRBJ2-2 TRBV5-1 ATEPTPNTGELF
12 - TRBJ2-2 TRBV18 ASSMGQNTGELF
12 - TRBJ2-2 TRBV7-6 ASSPGTKRGELF
12 - TRBJ2-1 TRBV11-3 ASSPSTGFDEQF
10 - TRBJ2-5 TRBV11-3 ASSWGQETQY
12 - TRBJ2-3 TRBV4-3 ASSPSRSTDTQY
13 TRBD2 TRBJ2-5 TRBV11-2 ASSFLASGRETQY
13 TRBD1 TRBJ1-1 TRBV28 ASSRRDRGDTEAF
13 - TRBJ2-7 TRBV18 ASAFGGGNLGEQY
9 - TRBJ2-7 TRBV7-2 ATAIRREQY
14 TRBD2 TRBJ2-7 TRBV7-3 ASSPGGSGSPYEQY